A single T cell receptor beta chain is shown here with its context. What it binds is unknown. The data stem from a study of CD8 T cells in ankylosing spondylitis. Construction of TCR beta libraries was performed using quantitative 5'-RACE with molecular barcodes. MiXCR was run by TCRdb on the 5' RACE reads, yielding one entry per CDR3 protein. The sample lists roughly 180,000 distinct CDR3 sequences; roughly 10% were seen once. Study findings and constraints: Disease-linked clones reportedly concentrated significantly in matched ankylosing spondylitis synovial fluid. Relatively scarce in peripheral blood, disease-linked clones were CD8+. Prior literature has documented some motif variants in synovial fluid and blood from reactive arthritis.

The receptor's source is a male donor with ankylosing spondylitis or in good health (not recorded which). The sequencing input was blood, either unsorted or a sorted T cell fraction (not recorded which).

The CDR3 here is CASSPPTGQNTEAFF. The CDR3 DNA reads TGTGCCAGCTCACCTCCGACAGGCCAGAACACTGAAGCTTTCTTT. V usage is TRBV18 and J usage is TRBJ1-1; D possibly corresponds to TRBD1 (6 bases). The CDR3 runs to 15 residues. The germline V gene encodes CDR1 KGHSH and CDR2 LQKENI. Trimming cost V 3 bases and J 1 base, with 12 bases left between them. The full variable domain, completed using reference TRBV18 and TRBJ1-1, is NAGVMQNPRHLVRRRGQEARLRCSPMKGHSHVYWYRQLPEEGLKFMVYLQKENIIDESGMPKERFSAEFPKEGPSILRIQQVVRGDSAAYFCASSPPTGQNTEAFFGQGTRLTVV.